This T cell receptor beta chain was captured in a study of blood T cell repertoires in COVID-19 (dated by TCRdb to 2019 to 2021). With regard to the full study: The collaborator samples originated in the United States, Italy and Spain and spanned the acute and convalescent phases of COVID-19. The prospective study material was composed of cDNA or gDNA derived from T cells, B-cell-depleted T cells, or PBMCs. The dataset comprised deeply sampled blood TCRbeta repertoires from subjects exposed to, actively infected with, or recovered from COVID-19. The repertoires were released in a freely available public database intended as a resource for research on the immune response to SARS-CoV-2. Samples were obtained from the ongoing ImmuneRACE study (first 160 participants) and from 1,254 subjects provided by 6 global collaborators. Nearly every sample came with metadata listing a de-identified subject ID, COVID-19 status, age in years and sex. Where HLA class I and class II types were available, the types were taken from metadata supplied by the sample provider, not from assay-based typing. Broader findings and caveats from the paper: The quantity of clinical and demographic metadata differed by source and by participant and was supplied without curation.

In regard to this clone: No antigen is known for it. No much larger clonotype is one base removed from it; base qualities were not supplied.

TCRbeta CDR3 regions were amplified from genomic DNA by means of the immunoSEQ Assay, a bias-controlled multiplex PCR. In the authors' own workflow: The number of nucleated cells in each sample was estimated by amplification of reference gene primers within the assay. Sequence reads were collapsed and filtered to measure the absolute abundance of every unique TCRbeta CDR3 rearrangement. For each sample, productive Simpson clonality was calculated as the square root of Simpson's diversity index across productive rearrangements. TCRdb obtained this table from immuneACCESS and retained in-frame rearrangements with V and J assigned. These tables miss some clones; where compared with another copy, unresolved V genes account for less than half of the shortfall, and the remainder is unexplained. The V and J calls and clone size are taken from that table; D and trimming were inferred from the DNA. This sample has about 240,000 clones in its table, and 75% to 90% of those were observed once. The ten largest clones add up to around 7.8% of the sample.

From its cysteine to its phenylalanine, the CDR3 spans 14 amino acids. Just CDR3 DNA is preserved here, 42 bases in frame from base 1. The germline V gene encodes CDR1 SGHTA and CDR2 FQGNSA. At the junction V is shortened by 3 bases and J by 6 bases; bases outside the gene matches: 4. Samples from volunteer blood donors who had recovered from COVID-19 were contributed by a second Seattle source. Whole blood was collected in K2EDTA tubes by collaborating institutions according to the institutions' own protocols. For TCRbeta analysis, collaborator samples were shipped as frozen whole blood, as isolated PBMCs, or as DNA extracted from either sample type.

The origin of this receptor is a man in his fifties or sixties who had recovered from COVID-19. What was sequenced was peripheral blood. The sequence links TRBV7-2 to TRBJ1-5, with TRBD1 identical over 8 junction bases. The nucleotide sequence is TGTGCCAGCAGCTTCGGACAGGGAGGTCAGCCCCAGCATTTT. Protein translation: CASSFGQGGQPQHF.